The subject of this entry is one TCR beta chain. Its antigen is still unknown. The PCR used 60 Vbeta and 13 Jbeta primers. In the original processing: Unique TCR beta chains numbered about 79 million in a later analysis, with roughly 9.9 million shared. Repertoires were generated with immunoSEQ multiplex PCR, while TCRdb's copy carries only in-frame clones and drops some. That table furnishes V, J and clone size, whereas the DNA furnished D and trimming. The repertoire holds more than 40,000 clones, with around 85% as singletons. The germline gives CDR1 LNHDA, CDR2 SQIVND (reference sequence). The CDR3 runs to 17 residues. Losses at the gene ends were 4 bases for V and 3 bases for J; bases not matched to a gene: 13. The data were obtained in a study of cytomegalovirus exposure and HLA in healthy donors. Regarding the study as a whole: As was reported, the classifier diagnosed cytomegalovirus status with high specificity and sensitivity. Among TCR sequences, most were rare, though some public TCRs appeared in many donors. With later analysis, a missense DCLRE1C variant became linked to TCR beta V- and J-gene trimming.

The specimen sequenced was PBMCs. The TCR was taken from a man aged 45-65 years in good health and CMV-seronegative. The V gene is TRBV19, the J gene TRBJ1-1; 8 bases agree with TRBD1. CDR3: CASSSLTGTGLYTEAFF. CDR3 DNA: TGTGCCAGTAGTAGCCTCACCGGGACAGGCTTGTACACTGAAGCTTTCTTT.